The rows below give T cell receptor beta chains drawn from one sample of a study of cytomegalovirus exposure and HLA in healthy donors. Assay used: immunoSEQ multiplex PCR; TCRdb lists only in-frame clones, some missing. The listing records some 200,000 clones. Sequences were obtained from PBMCs. These receptors originate from a boy younger than 18 in good health and CMV-seronegative. The CDR3 runs from the conserved cysteine through the conserved F or W. A D gene is named only where the DNA matches it firmly.

J: TRBJ1-1
V: TRBV21-1
length: 14
D: NA
CDR3: CASSKEPGRGEAFF
DNA: TGTGCCAGCAGCAAAGAGCCGGGGAGGGGTGAAGCTTTCTTT

J: TRBJ2-1
V: TRBV27
length: 16
D: NA
CDR3: CASSFGLAGSYNEQFF
DNA: TGTGCCAGCAGTTTCGGCTTGGCGGGGTCCTACAATGAGCAGTTCTTC

J: TRBJ2-7
V: TRBV5-6
length: 13
D: NA
CDR3: CASSLGQVYEQYF
DNA: TGTGCCAGCAGCTTGGGTCAGGTCTACGAGCAGTACTTC

J: TRBJ2-7
V: TRBV4-3
length: 15
D: TRBD1
CDR3: CASSQEAGTGVEQYF
DNA: TGCGCCAGCAGCCAAGAAGCTGGGACAGGGGTGGAGCAGTACTTC

J: TRBJ2-2
V: TRBV7-5
length: 16
D: NA
CDR3: CVRSTRTGRNTGELFF
DNA: TGTGTCAGAAGCACCCGGACAGGGAGGAACACCGGGGAGCTGTTTTTT

J: TRBJ2-3
V: TRBV11-2
length: 16
D: NA
CDR3: CASSREPGAPTDTQYF
DNA: TGTGCCAGCTCGCGGGAGCCGGGGGCCCCCACAGATACGCAGTATTTT

J: TRBJ1-6
V: TRBV13
length: 14
D: NA
CDR3: CASSPRTVNSPLHF
DNA: TGTGCCAGCAGCCCAAGGACAGTTAATTCACCCCTCCACTTT

J: TRBJ1-5
V: TRBV5-1
length: 14
D: NA
CDR3: CASSRDRIDQPQHF
DNA: TGCGCCAGCAGCCGAGACAGGATAGACCAGCCCCAGCATTTT

J: TRBJ2-7
V: TRBV30
length: 15
D: TRBD1
CDR3: CAWSVGQGGIYEQYF
DNA: TGTGCCTGGAGTGTGGGACAGGGGGGTATCTACGAGCAGTACTTC

J: TRBJ2-7
V: TRBV5-1
length: 14
D: NA
CDR3: CASSLERGLYEQYF
DNA: TGCGCCAGCAGCTTGGAACGAGGTCTTTACGAGCAGTACTTC

J: TRBJ1-2
V: TRBV19
length: 13
D: NA
CDR3: CASNGQRLGGYTF
DNA: TGTGCCAGTAATGGACAGAGATTGGGCGGCTACACCTTC

J: TRBJ1-1
V: TRBV5-6
length: 14
D: TRBD1
CDR3: CASSLQGASTEAFF
DNA: TGTGCCAGCAGCCTACAGGGGGCGAGTACTGAAGCTTTCTTT

J: TRBJ2-2
V: TRBV7-2
length: 15
D: TRBD1
CDR3: CASSETGMGTGELFF
DNA: TGTGCCAGCAGCGAGACAGGGATGGGTACCGGGGAGCTGTTTTTT

J: TRBJ2-2
V: TRBV27
length: 13
D: NA
CDR3: CASSFGPPGELFF
DNA: TGTGCCAGCAGTTTTGGCCCCCCCGGGGAGCTGTTTTTT

J: TRBJ2-3
V: TRBV7-6
length: 15
D: NA
CDR3: CASSSPGVSTDTQYF
DNA: TGTGCCAGCAGCTCTCCGGGGGTTAGCACAGATACGCAGTATTTT

J: TRBJ2-5
V: TRBV13
length: 16
D: NA
CDR3: CASSLLRAGGSGTQYF
DNA: TGTGCCAGCAGCTTACTTCGGGCGGGCGGCTCGGGGACCCAGTACTTC

J: TRBJ1-3
V: TRBV2
length: 16
D: TRBD1
CDR3: CASSTTGAISGNTIYF
DNA: TGTGCCAGCAGTACAACAGGGGCTATCTCTGGAAACACCATATATTTT

J: TRBJ2-7
V: TRBV6-6
length: 14
D: TRBD2
CDR3: CASSYLGLAYEQYF
DNA: TGTGCCAGCAGTTACTTGGGACTAGCGTACGAGCAGTACTTC

J: TRBJ2-2
V: TRBV5-6
length: 16
D: NA
CDR3: CASSLLPGGYTGELFF
DNA: TGTGCCAGCAGCTTGCTTCCCGGGGGATACACCGGGGAGCTGTTTTTT

J: TRBJ2-7
V: TRBV7-9
length: 15
D: TRBD1
CDR3: CASTLMTGSFYEQYF
DNA: TGTGCCAGCACCTTAATGACAGGGAGCTTCTACGAGCAGTACTTC

J: TRBJ1-2
V: TRBV4-1
length: 17
D: TRBD1
CDR3: CATEQSGTGNSCYGYTF
DNA: TGCGCCACCGAACAATCCGGGACAGGGAATTCCTGCTATGGCTACACCTTC

J: TRBJ1-5
V: TRBV5-5
length: 17
D: NA
CDR3: CASSLYHPGVSNQPQHF
DNA: TGTGCCAGCAGCTTGTATCATCCCGGGGTTAGCAATCAGCCCCAGCATTTT

J: TRBJ2-1
V: TRBV9
length: 15
D: TRBD1
CDR3: CASSVSGQGGNEQFF
DNA: TGTGCCAGCAGCGTGTCGGGACAGGGGGGCAATGAGCAGTTCTTC

J: TRBJ2-1
V: TRBV13
length: 19
D: TRBD2
CDR3: CASSSLGLAGGSIYNEQFF
DNA: TGTGCCAGCAGCTCCCTGGGACTAGCGGGGGGGTCCATCTACAATGAGCAGTTCTTC

J: TRBJ1-1
V: TRBV7-9
length: 12
D: NA
CDR3: CASRRMNTEAFF
DNA: TGTGCCAGCAGGAGGATGAACACTGAAGCTTTCTTT

J: TRBJ2-5
V: TRBV5-1
length: 15
D: TRBD1
CDR3: CASSDPGQGQETQYF
DNA: TGCGCCAGCAGCGATCCGGGACAGGGACAAGAGACCCAGTACTTC

J: TRBJ2-2
V: TRBV9
length: 12
D: NA
CDR3: CASSVIAGELFF
DNA: TGTGCCAGCAGCGTAATCGCCGGGGAGCTGTTTTTT

J: TRBJ1-3
V: TRBV6-1
length: 16
D: NA
CDR3: CASSDPMAGSGNTIYF
DNA: TGTGCCAGCAGTGATCCTATGGCAGGGTCTGGAAACACCATATATTTT

J: TRBJ1-5
V: TRBV6-5
length: 13
D: TRBD1
CDR3: CATGQRRNQPQHF
DNA: TGTGCCACGGGACAGAGAAGGAATCAGCCCCAGCATTTT

J: TRBJ1-2
V: TRBV18
length: 14
D: NA
CDR3: CASSPSAFNYGYTF
DNA: TGTGCCAGCTCACCTAGCGCGTTTAACTATGGCTACACCTTC

J: TRBJ2-3
V: TRBV14
length: 14
D: NA
CDR3: CASSQRGRPDTQYF
DNA: TGTGCCAGCAGCCAACGAGGCCGGCCAGATACGCAGTATTTT

J: TRBJ1-2
V: TRBV30
length: 15
D: TRBD1
CDR3: CAWSLGQGAFYGYTF
DNA: TGTGCCTGGAGCCTGGGACAGGGGGCCTTCTATGGCTACACCTTC

J: TRBJ1-1
V: TRBV18
length: 13
D: TRBD1
CDR3: CASSQGANTEAFF
DNA: TGTGCCAGCTCACAGGGGGCGAACACTGAAGCTTTCTTT

J: TRBJ2-1
V: TRBV5-1
length: 14
D: TRBD2
CDR3: CASSGGGSYNEQFF
DNA: TGCGCCAGCAGCGGGGGGGGTTCATACAATGAGCAGTTCTTC

J: TRBJ2-5
V: TRBV5-6
length: 13
D: TRBD2
CDR3: CASSWDGRETQYF
DNA: TGTGCCAGCAGCTGGGACGGGAGGGAGACCCAGTACTTC

J: TRBJ2-7
V: TRBV6-5
length: 12
D: NA
CDR3: CASSYEGNEQYF
DNA: TGTGCCAGCAGTTACGAGGGCAACGAGCAGTACTTC

J: TRBJ1-1
V: TRBV30
length: 13
D: NA
CDR3: CAWIGEVNTEAFF
DNA: TGTGCCTGGATTGGAGAGGTGAACACTGAAGCTTTCTTT

J: TRBJ1-1
V: TRBV5-1
length: 13
D: TRBD1
CDR3: CASTTGWTTEAFF
DNA: TGCGCCAGCACGACAGGGTGGACCACTGAAGCTTTCTTT

J: TRBJ1-3
V: TRBV5-1
length: 14
D: TRBD1
CDR3: CASSRGQGAGTIYF
DNA: TGCGCCAGCAGCAGGGGACAGGGGGCAGGGACCATATATTTT

J: TRBJ2-5
V: TRBV30
length: 14
D: NA
CDR3: CAWSTGPVLGTQYF
DNA: TGTGCCTGGAGCACGGGTCCCGTCTTAGGTACCCAGTACTTC

J: TRBJ2-6
V: TRBV2
length: 18
D: TRBD1
CDR3: CASSVGQGAPSGANVLTF
DNA: TGTGCCAGCAGTGTCGGTCAGGGGGCTCCCTCTGGGGCCAACGTCCTGACTTTC

J: TRBJ1-4
V: TRBV7-2
length: 15
D: TRBD1
CDR3: CASSNQGATNEKLFF
DNA: TGTGCCAGCAGCAACCAGGGGGCGACTAATGAAAAACTGTTTTTT

J: TRBJ1-1
V: TRBV4-1
length: 17
D: NA
CDR3: CASSPPRRTKMNTEAFF
DNA: TGCGCCAGCAGCCCACCCCGACGTACTAAAATGAACACTGAAGCTTTCTTT

J: TRBJ2-7
V: TRBV7-3
length: 15
D: NA
CDR3: CASILCGQFNYEQYF
DNA: TGTGCCAGCATCCTTTGTGGGCAGTTTAACTACGAGCAGTACTTC

J: TRBJ1-3
V: TRBV28
length: 13
D: NA
CDR3: CAAGEGAGNTIYF
DNA: TGTGCCGCGGGCGAGGGGGCTGGAAACACCATATATTTT

J: TRBJ2-1
V: TRBV7-3
length: 14
D: NA
CDR3: CASSVLSGVAEQFF
DNA: TGTGCCAGCAGCGTACTCTCAGGGGTCGCGGAGCAGTTCTTC

J: TRBJ2-1
V: TRBV9
length: 14
D: TRBD2
CDR3: CASTGGVRGNEQFF
DNA: TGTGCCAGCACGGGGGGGGTTCGGGGCAATGAGCAGTTCTTC

J: TRBJ1-1
V: TRBV19
length: 19
D: TRBD1
CDR3: CASSSWKYRDRGQESEAFF
DNA: TGTGCCAGTAGTAGCTGGAAATACCGGGACAGGGGGCAAGAATCGGAAGCTTTCTTT

J: TRBJ2-4
V: TRBV6-5
length: 15
D: TRBD1
CDR3: CASRPSQGAADIQYF
DNA: TGTGCCAGCAGGCCCTCACAGGGGGCGGCGGACATTCAGTACTTC

J: TRBJ1-5
V: TRBV7-8
length: 16
D: TRBD1
CDR3: CASSPRRGGENQPQHF
DNA: TGTGCCAGCAGCCCCCGGAGAGGGGGCGAAAATCAGCCCCAGCATTTT

J: TRBJ2-7
V: TRBV13
length: 14
D: TRBD2
CDR3: CASRRAGTTYEQYF
DNA: TGTGCCAGCAGGCGGGCCGGGACTACCTACGAGCAGTACTTC

J: TRBJ2-5
V: TRBV7-3
length: 13
D: NA
CDR3: CASSLIGQETQYF
DNA: TGTGCCAGCAGCTTAATAGGACAGGAGACCCAGTACTTC

J: TRBJ1-4
V: TRBV19
length: 17
D: TRBD1
CDR3: CASSARDRGQRNEKLFF
DNA: TGTGCCAGTAGTGCCCGGGACAGGGGGCAGCGTAATGAAAAACTGTTTTTT